These T cell receptor beta chains were read from a single sample in a study of cytomegalovirus exposure and HLA in healthy donors. Data came from immunoSEQ multiplex PCR; TCRdb stores just in-frame clones and leaves some out. The sample includes 250,000 to 300,000 clones, 85% to 95% seen only once; the top ten take about 1.7%. The sample was PBMCs. The source is a girl aged 2 to 10 in good health and CMV-seronegative. Each CDR3 is given with its conserved first and last residue. The D gene is left open where the match is weak. Size tells how often a clone was seen (once, few, many) or the class of an expanded clone, and some rows leave it out.

. TRBJ2-1 . TRBV27 TGTGCCAGCAGTAGCCCTCTAAAATTATACAATGAGCAGTTCTTC CASSSPLKLYNEQFF
. TRBJ1-2 . TRBV5-1 TGCGCCAGCAGCACAGGCCGCTATGGCTACACCTTC CASSTGRYGYTF
TRBD1 TRBJ2-1 once TRBV7-2 TGTGCCAGCAGCTTGGACAGGGGGCAATGGGGTGAGCAGTTCTTC CASSLDRGQWGEQFF
TRBD1 TRBJ1-2 . TRBV2 TGTGCCAGCGGGCCATCCGGACAGGGTGATGGGGACTATGGCTACACCTTC CASGPSGQGDGDYGYTF
TRBD1 TRBJ1-2 . TRBV4-1 TGCGCCAGCAGCTTCGGGGACACAGGACAGGTCTATGGCTACACCTTC CASSFGDTGQVYGYTF
TRBD2 TRBJ2-1 . TRBV4-2 TGTGCCAGCAGCCAAGATGGGACTAGCGGGGGGTCCTACAATGAGCAGTTCTTC CASSQDGTSGGSYNEQFF
TRBD1 TRBJ1-5 . TRBV30 TGTGCCTGGAGCGCCAGGGGGAATCAGCCCCAGCATTTT CAWSARGNQPQHF
TRBD1 TRBJ1-5 . TRBV27 TGTGCCAGCAGTAACCGCAGGGGGCCTGGGGGCAATCAGCCCCAGCATTTT CASSNRRGPGGNQPQHF
. TRBJ2-1 . TRBV9 TGTGCCAGCAGCGTAGGGCTAGGAGTGGGCAATGAGCAGTTCTTC CASSVGLGVGNEQFF
. TRBJ1-2 . TRBV7-2 TGTGCCAGCAGCTTAGGGACGCAGGGGCGCTATGGCTACACCTTC CASSLGTQGRYGYTF
. TRBJ2-2 few TRBV5-4 TGTGCCAGCAGTTTAGATACCGGGGAGCTGTTTTTT CASSLDTGELFF
TRBD1 TRBJ1-1 . TRBV27 TGTGCCAGCACCTACAGATGGGGGACAGCGCTCAGAGGTGAAGCTTTCTTT CASTYRWGTALRGEAFF
. TRBJ1-3 once TRBV28 TGTGCCAGCAGTAGGGTGCAGGGAATCTCTGGAAACACCATATATTTT CASSRVQGISGNTIYF
TRBD1 TRBJ2-7 . TRBV28 TGTGCCAGCAGACCGGGACAGAGGTTTAGCTCCTACGAGCAGTACTTC CASRPGQRFSSYEQYF
. TRBJ2-7 . TRBV5-1 TGCGCCAGCGGCGCCACGGGTAGGAACGAGCAGTACTTC CASGATGRNEQYF
TRBD1 TRBJ2-7 . TRBV9 TGTGCCAGCAGCGTAGACCTGGCAGGGGGCAACTACGAGCAGTACTTC CASSVDLAGGNYEQYF
. TRBJ1-1 once TRBV10-3 TGTGCCATCAGTGAGTCTGCAGTGAACACTGAAGCTTTCTTT CAISESAVNTEAFF
TRBD1 TRBJ2-7 . TRBV2 TGTGCCAGCTTCAGACAGGGGGTGTCGTACGAGCAGTACTTC CASFRQGVSYEQYF
TRBD1 TRBJ1-2 . TRBV29-1 TGCAGCGCCTCATTGGGACAGGGAGGGCATGGCTACACCTTC CSASLGQGGHGYTF
. TRBJ2-2 . TRBV29-1 TGCAGCGTTGGGACCGTGGGGGGCACCGGGGAGCTGTTTTTT CSVGTVGGTGELFF
. TRBJ2-2 . TRBV7-2 TGTGCCAGCAGCTTACCCGTTTTAGCGCGCACCGGGGAGCTGTTTTTT CASSLPVLARTGELFF
TRBD1 TRBJ2-5 once TRBV25-1 TGTGCCAGCAGTCGCCCGGGACAGTGGGAGACCCAGTACTTC CASSRPGQWETQYF
TRBD1 TRBJ1-2 . TRBV6-1 TGTGCCAGCAGGGCGGGACAGTCCTATGGCTACACCTTC CASRAGQSYGYTF
. TRBJ1-2 . TRBV29-1 TGCAGCATCGCGGAAGGCTACACCTTC CSIAEGYTF
. TRBJ1-2 . TRBV2 TGCGCCAGCAGTTCCCCGGGGGGTATCTACGCTAACTATGGCTACACCTTC CASSSPGGIYANYGYTF
TRBD2 TRBJ2-7 once TRBV27 TGTGCCACTACCCAACGGGGGACTAGCGGCTACGAGCAGTACTTC CATTQRGTSGYEQYF
. TRBJ1-3 . TRBV10-3 TGTGCCATCACCCCGCAGGGTCGCAACTCTGGAAACACCATATATTTT CAITPQGRNSGNTIYF
TRBD2 TRBJ2-3 . TRBV11-2 TGTGCCAGCAGCTTGACTAGCACAGCAGATACGCAGTATTTT CASSLTSTADTQYF
. TRBJ2-1 . TRBV18 TGTGCCAGCTCATCCGTACGCTGGGGAGATGAGCAGTTCTTC CASSSVRWGDEQFF
TRBD1 TRBJ1-2 . TRBV14 TGTGCCAGCAGCCAAGCCCGGACAGGGGGCGGCTACACCTTC CASSQARTGGGYTF
TRBD2 TRBJ2-3 . TRBV7-9 TGTGCCAGCAGCGAAGGACTAGCGGGAGTGACAGATACGCAGTATTTT CASSEGLAGVTDTQYF
. TRBJ1-1 . TRBV15 TGTGCCACCAGCAGCGGCAGGGCCCCAGGAAAGGGGGAAGCTTTCTTT CATSSGRAPGKGEAFF
. TRBJ1-1 . TRBV11-1 TGTGCCAGCAGCCCAAGGCCCGCGGGGAACACTGAAGCTTTCTTT CASSPRPAGNTEAFF
TRBD1 TRBJ2-5 once TRBV6-5 TGTGCCAGCAGTACATTACAGGGGGCAGAGACCCAGTACTTC CASSTLQGAETQYF
TRBD1 TRBJ1-1 . TRBV7-9 TGTGCCAGCAGCAAATTACAGGGGAACAACACTGAAGCTTTCTTT CASSKLQGNNTEAFF
TRBD1 TRBJ1-1 . TRBV29-1 TGCAGCGATGGGGGACAGGGGAACACTGAAGCTTTCTTT CSDGGQGNTEAFF
TRBD2 TRBJ2-5 few TRBV11-2 TGTGCCAGCAGCCCGAGGACTAGCGGGGGGTTGGAGACCCAGTACTTC CASSPRTSGGLETQYF
TRBD1 TRBJ2-4 . TRBV7-2 TGTGCCAGCAGCTCCGGACAGGCGGGTCTCGCCAAAAACATTCAGTACTTC CASSSGQAGLAKNIQYF
. TRBJ1-4 . TRBV5-8 TGTGCCAGCAGCCCCACAGCCCCCCGGGACAAGGGACCGTTTAGACTGTTTTTT CASSPTAPRDKGPFRLFF
TRBD2 TRBJ2-1 . TRBV5-1 TGCGCCAGCAGCTTGGGTTGGATAGGCGGGGGTTACAATGAGCAGTTCTTC CASSLGWIGGGYNEQFF
. TRBJ1-2 . TRBV2 TGTGCCAGCAGTGACATAACAGGGTTCCCTTATGGCTACACCTTC CASSDITGFPYGYTF
. TRBJ2-3 . TRBV7-9 TGTGCCAGCAGCTTAGTCCAGGGGCGCACAGATACGCAGTATTTT CASSLVQGRTDTQYF
TRBD2 TRBJ2-1 . TRBV13 TGTGCCAGCAGCCCAAGAATTAGCGGGAGGGGACATGAGCAGTTCTTC CASSPRISGRGHEQFF
TRBD1 TRBJ2-1 . TRBV13 TGTGCCAGCAGCGAAAGGACAGGGAATGAGCAGTTCTTC CASSERTGNEQFF
. TRBJ2-1 . TRBV6-5 TGTGCCAGCAGTTTGGAGGGAAGCTCCTACAATGAGCAGTTCTTC CASSLEGSSYNEQFF